The 26 T cell receptor beta chains given below trace back to one sample, sequenced in a study of cytomegalovirus exposure and HLA in healthy donors. It was with 60 Vbeta and 13 Jbeta primers that the PCR ran. This table comes from immunoSEQ multiplex PCR, and its TCRdb copy is limited to in-frame clones, with some not included. This sample yields approximately 130,000 clones, of which approximately 79% are seen a single time; around 0.99% belongs to the top ten. The sample taken for sequencing was PBMCs. All receptors derive from a male donor in good health and CMV-seronegative.

This chain connects TRBV19 to TRBJ1-1; 12 bases match TRBD1. This CDR3 comprises 18 residues. Germline values: CDR1 LNHDA, CDR2 SQIVND (reference sequence). Trimming removed 6 bases from V and 1 base from J; junction bases left unmatched: 12. CDR3 sequence reads: CASSVLPGQGAWNTEAFF. The CDR3 DNA reads TGTGCCAGTAGCGTGCTGCCGGGACAGGGGGCTTGGAACACTGAAGCTTTCTTT.

The chain carries TRBV5-4 and TRBJ1-2, with a tentative D call TRBD1 (5 bases). The CDR3 has 16 residues. Germline V gene data show CDR1 as SGHNT and CDR2 as YYREEE (reference sequence). V was clipped by 0 bases and J by 8 bases, with 20 bases between them. The CDR3 sequence is CASSLAGGGSLKGYTF. In DNA, the CDR3 is TGTGCCAGCAGCTTGGCCGGGGGGGGATCCCTCAAAGGCTACACCTTC.

The chain carries TRBV19 and TRBJ1-3, with a possible D match to TRBD1 (5 bases). CDR1 is LNHDA and CDR2 is SQIVND in the germline V gene (reference sequence). Trimming removed 1 base from V and 0 bases from J, with 7 bases in between. The CDR3 is made up of 15 amino acids. The CDR3 reads CASSIADSSGNTIYF. The CDR3, as DNA: TGTGCCAGTAGTATAGCAGACAGCTCTGGAAACACCATATATTTT.

The CDR3, as DNA: TGTGCCAGCAGTTACCCGGACGGGGGATACAATGAGCAGTTCTTC. Residues: CASSYPDGGYNEQFF. J is TRBJ2-1 and V is TRBV6-6, with a tentative D call TRBD2 (6 bases). The V gene's germline CDR1 is MNHNY and CDR2 SVGAGI (reference sequence). The V end lost 2 bases, the J end lost 4 bases, and 12 bases lay between the germline ends. The CDR3 sequence is 15 residues long.

The chain combines TRBV19 with TRBJ2-7; no clear D gene. Looked up from germline, CDR1 is LNHDA and CDR2 is SQIVND (reference sequence). The CDR3 runs 13 residues. V lost 0 bases to trimming and J lost 7 bases, with 10 bases between them. Written as DNA, the CDR3 is TGTGCCAGTAGTATAGATCTAATCGGGGAGCAGTACTTC. Translating it yields CASSIDLIGEQYF. The complete variable domain, with remaining parts taken from reference TRBV19 and TRBJ2-7, reads DGGITQSPKYLFRKEGQNVTLSCEQNLNHDAMYWYRQDPGQGLRLIYYSQIVNDFQKGDIAEGYSVSREKKESFPLTVTSAQKNPTAFYLCASSIDLIGEQYFGPGTRLTVT.

This clone was picked up one time. CDR3 loop: CAWSVTGGETGELFF. In DNA form, the CDR3 reads TGTGCCTGGAGTGTCACAGGGGGCGAGACCGGGGAGCTGTTTTTT. The chain has TRBV30 and TRBJ2-2, with 9 bases fitting TRBD1. After removal of 0 bases from V and 5 bases from J, the junction contained 4 bases not matched to a gene. This CDR3 contains 15 residues. Germline V CDR1 and CDR2: GTSNPN, SVGIG (reference sequence).

The chain uses TRBV5-6 and TRBJ2-7, with 9 bases identical to TRBD1. V lost 7 bases to trimming and J lost 1 base; unmatched junction nucleotides: 9. The germline V gene has CDR1 SGHDT and CDR2 YYEEEE. This CDR3 is 15 amino acids long. The CDR3 is CASAGGGTGSYEQYF. The CDR3 nucleotides read TGTGCCAGCGCCGGGGGCGGGACAGGGTCCTACGAGCAGTACTTC. Looking up the rest from reference TRBV5-6 and TRBJ2-7 gives the full variable domain: DAGVTQSPTHLIKTRGQQVTLRCSPKSGHDTVSWYQQALGQGPQFIFQYYEEEERQRGNFPDRFSGHQFPNYSSELNVNALLLGDSALYLCASAGGGTGSYEQYFGPGTRLTVT.

The chain has TRBV7-9 and TRBJ1-2; TRBD1 might be the D (5 bases). The CDR3 has 15 residues. The V end was cut by 0 bases, the J end by 4 bases, with 12 bases between. Germline CDR1 SEHNR, CDR2 FQNEAQ (reference sequence). In nucleotides, the CDR3 is TGTGCCAGCAGCTTAGCCAGGGCCAGCTTCTATGGCTACACCTTC. This encodes CASSLARASFYGYTF.

The count of this clone is one. This sequence joins TRBV5-6 and TRBJ2-1; perhaps TRBD2 as D (5 bases). CDR3 length equals 14 residues. The V gene lost 6 bases and the J gene lost 2 bases, with 12 bases spanning the gap. The V gene's germline CDR1 is SGHDT and CDR2 YYEEEE. This CDR3 is CASNALVPYNEQFF. CDR3 in DNA: TGTGCCAGCAATGCACTAGTCCCCTACAATGAGCAGTTCTTC.

The CDR3 DNA sequence: TGTGCCAGCAGCGGGACAGGGGGTGAAGTGGCACCCCTCCACTTT. This codes for CASSGTGGEVAPLHF. The chain employs TRBV5-4 and TRBJ1-6; 11 nucleotides agree with TRBD1. The germline gives CDR1 SGHNT, CDR2 YYREEE (reference sequence). The CDR3 is 15 amino acids. The V segment lost 4 bases and the J segment 11 bases; nucleotides outside the gene matches: 8.

The CDR3 loop is CASSIGGRNYGYTF. The CDR3 region has the DNA TGTGCCAGTAGTATTGGAGGGAGAAACTATGGCTACACCTTC. The genes are TRBV19 and TRBJ1-2, with D unclear. The CDR3 is 14 residues long. V lost 3 bases and J lost 2, with 10 bases in between. Per the germline V gene, CDR1 is LNHDA and CDR2 is SQIVND (reference sequence).

This chain connects TRBV12-2 to TRBJ2-6; the listed D gene, TRBD1, was not tested against the DNA. TRBV12-2 has pseudogene status. This CDR3 has 18 residues. The CDR3 nucleotides read TGTGCAAGTCGCTTAGCGATCGAGGGACAGCCGCGGGCCAACGTCCTGACTTTC. Its protein product is CASRLAIEGQPRANVLTF.

The genes are TRBV14 and TRBJ1-2; D is perhaps TRBD1 (5 bases). The V and J ends lost 3 bases and 4 bases respectively, with 12 bases between them. Germline values: CDR1 SGHDN, CDR2 FVKESK. The CDR3 has 14 amino acids. The CDR3 here is CASSQRLGGYGYTF. As DNA, the CDR3 is TGTGCCAGCAGCCAGAGACTGGGGGGCTATGGCTACACCTTC.

The rearrangement joins TRBV19 to TRBJ1-2; D gene ambiguous. CDR1 is LNHDA and CDR2 is SQIVND in the germline V gene (reference sequence). This CDR3 contains 16 residues. The V and J ends lost 1 base and 6 bases respectively, with 18 bases between them. CDR3 sequence reads: CASSIGRLAGEDGYTF. In DNA, the CDR3 is TGTGCCAGTAGTATAGGTCGGCTAGCGGGAGAAGATGGCTACACCTTC.

The J gene is TRBJ1-4, the V gene TRBV9; D possibly corresponds to TRBD1 (6 bases). Germline V gene data show CDR1 as SGDLS and CDR2 as YYNGEE. V lost 0 bases, J lost 5 bases, and 11 bases lay in between. This CDR3 is 15 amino acids long. CDR3 amino acids: CASSVAGQGNEKLFF. The CDR3 DNA is TGTGCCAGCAGCGTAGCCGGGCAGGGGAATGAAAAACTGTTTTTT. Full variable domain (remainder filled in from reference TRBV9 and TRBJ1-4): DSGVTQTPKHLITATGQRVTLRCSPRSGDLSVYWYQQSLDQGLQFLIQYYNGEERAKGNILERFSAQQFPDLHSELNLSSLELGDSALYFCASSVAGQGNEKLFFGSGTQLSVL.

J is TRBJ2-7 and V is TRBV5-1; TRBD1 is a possible D gene (5 bases). The CDR3 runs to 13 residues. Per germline, CDR1 SGHRS and CDR2 YFSETQ. The V end was cut by 0 bases, the J end by 1 base, with 5 bases between. This CDR3 is CASSLGQSYEQYF. In DNA form, the CDR3 reads TGCGCCAGCAGCTTGGGACAGTCCTACGAGCAGTACTTC.

This sequence joins TRBV4-1 and TRBJ1-5; D unresolved. This CDR3 spans 17 amino acids. V lost 2 bases and J lost 0, with 14 bases in between. CDR1 and CDR2 (germline): MGHRA, YSYEKL. CDR3 nucleotide sequence: TGCGCCAGCAGCCAAACCATGTCGCTCTATAGCAATCAGCCCCAGCATTTT. Protein sequence: CASSQTMSLYSNQPQHF.

The CDR3 bases are TGTGCCAGTACCCTAGGGGCAGGGGACTACGAGCAGTACTTC. Translating gives CASTLGAGDYEQYF. The rearrangement joins TRBV19 to TRBJ2-7, with a possible D match to TRBD1 (6 bases). Germline V gene lookup returns CDR1 LNHDA and CDR2 SQIVND (reference sequence). The germline V and J ends were trimmed by 7 bases and 3 bases, with 16 bases remaining between them. This CDR3 has 14 residues.

The V call is TRBV6-5, the J call TRBJ2-1; 11 nucleotides line up with TRBD2. Trimming took 5 bases from V and 4 from J; bases not matched to a gene: 1. The CDR3 is 14 residues long. Germline lookup yields CDR1 MNHEY and CDR2 SVGAGI. The CDR3 protein is CASSRLAGYNEQFF. The CDR3 DNA sequence: TGTGCCAGCAGTCGACTAGCGGGATACAATGAGCAGTTCTTC.

This clone was found many times. The chain has TRBV10-3 and TRBJ1-1, with D maybe TRBD1 (6 bases). The CDR3 consists of 13 residues. The germline V gene encodes CDR1 ENHRY and CDR2 SYGVKD. Trimming pared 9 bases from V and 5 bases from J, leaving 16 bases between. DNA of the CDR3: TGTGCCATTTCGACAGGCCCCGAGACTGAAGCTTTCTTT. It specifies CAISTGPETEAFF.

V gene TRBV6-6 combines with J gene TRBJ1-5; no definite D call. There are 14 residues in the CDR3. Trimming took off 2 bases at V and 3 bases at J, with 8 bases between the two ends. Germline values: CDR1 MNHNY, CDR2 SVGAGI (reference sequence). The chain's CDR3 is CASSYPVLNQPQHF. In nucleotides, the CDR3 is TGTGCCAGCAGTTACCCGGTCCTCAATCAGCCCCAGCATTTT.

V gene TRBV6-5 combines with J gene TRBJ1-4; 9 nucleotides align to TRBD1. This CDR3 has 15 residues. Germline assignment: CDR1 MNHEY and CDR2 SVGAGI. V lost 0 bases, J lost 7 bases, and 3 bases stayed unmatched. CDR3 sequence: CASSYSDRGSEKLFF. In nucleotides, the CDR3 is TGTGCCAGCAGTTACTCGGACAGGGGATCTGAAAAACTGTTTTTT.

V usage is TRBV7-8 and J usage is TRBJ2-3, with a possible D match to TRBD2 (6 bases). The V gene lost 3 bases and the J gene lost 4 bases, with 14 bases spanning the gap. This CDR3 is built from 15 residues. The germline gives CDR1 SGHVS, CDR2 FQNEAQ. DNA of the CDR3: TGTGCCAGCAGCTTCCGAGTAGCGGCAGCAGATACGCAGTATTTT. It specifies CASSFRVAAADTQYF.

The chain couples TRBV5-1 to TRBJ2-1, with TRBD2 matching 11 bases. This CDR3 contains 15 residues. The V and J ends lost 1 base and 10 bases, in that order; junction bases with no gene match: 7. Germline V gives CDR1 SGHRS, CDR2 YFSETQ. This CDR3 is CASSLLAGGPQEQFF. The CDR3 DNA is TGCGCCAGCAGCTTGTTAGCGGGGGGGCCGCAAGAGCAGTTCTTC.

The chain is built from TRBV9 and TRBJ2-3, with 11 bases matching TRBD2. Unmatched junction bases numbered 5, after V lost 0 bases and J lost 2 bases. Germline V gene sequence: CDR1 SGDLS, CDR2 YYNGEE. This CDR3 comprises 17 residues. CDR3 in amino acids: CASSVGASGGLTDTQYF. The CDR3 DNA sequence: TGTGCCAGCAGCGTAGGGGCTAGCGGGGGGCTCACAGATACGCAGTATTTT. Together with reference TRBV9 and TRBJ2-3, the CDR3 gives the full variable domain: DSGVTQTPKHLITATGQRVTLRCSPRSGDLSVYWYQQSLDQGLQFLIQYYNGEERAKGNILERFSAQQFPDLHSELNLSSLELGDSALYFCASSVGASGGLTDTQYFGPGTRLTVL.

This clone showed up just once. V and J are TRBV6-4 and TRBJ2-1, with 10 bases that match TRBD2. The trim removed 6 bases at V and 2 bases at J, leaving 1 base unmatched. Germline CDR1 is MRHNA and CDR2 is SNTAGT. The CDR3 has 14 amino acids. The DNA for the CDR3 is TGTGCCAGCAGCACTAGCGGGGCCTACAATGAGCAGTTCTTC. Translation gives CASSTSGAYNEQFF.